Below, 5 T cell receptor beta chains from the same sample are listed, as sequenced in a study of CD8 T cells in Susac syndrome. Random hexamers primed reverse transcription of roughly 0.5 to 1 ug RNA. TCRdb re-derived calls from the immunoSEQ multiplex PCR reads in MiXCR, one entry per CDR3 protein. Here the sample spans around 120,000 distinct CDR3 sequences, about 92% being singletons. Sample: CD4+ T cells from PBMCs. The origin of the receptors is a human donor with multiple sclerosis.

The V gene is TRBV3-1, the J gene TRBJ2-6, with TRBD1 identical over 9 bases. CDR1 LGHDT and CDR2 YNNKEL come from the germline V gene (reference sequence). After removal of 4 bases from V and 1 base from J, the junction contained 11 bases not matched to a gene. The CDR3 contains 19 residues. CDR3 bases: TGTGCCAGCAGCCTACCTTCCGGGACAGGGAAATCTGGGGCCAACGTCCTGACTTTC. It is translated as CASSLPSGTGKSGANVLTF.

The chain carries TRBV29-1 and TRBJ1-1; a possible D gene is TRBD1 (5 bases). With 1 base removed from V and 5 bases from J, the gap between germline ends came to 8 bases. Germline V gene data show CDR1 as SQVTM and CDR2 as ANQGSEA. CDR3 size: 12 residues. The CDR3 sequence: CSVEGGGTEAFF. The CDR3 DNA is TGCAGCGTTGAAGGCGGGGGGACTGAAGCTTTCTTT.

This clonotype appeared a single time. J is TRBJ2-2 and V is TRBV1; the D call in the table, TRBD2, was not verified against the DNA. TRBV1 is tagged as a pseudogene. The CDR3 loop spans 18 amino acids. This chain's CDR3 is CTSSQEVSSGVSTGELFF. CDR3 DNA: TGCACCAGCAGCCAAGAAGTATCTAGCGGGGTTTCAACCGGGGAGCTGTTTTTT.

This rearrangement joins TRBV30 to TRBJ2-5, with D tentatively TRBD1 (6 bases). Germline CDR1 is GTSNPN and CDR2 is SVGIG (reference sequence). The CDR3 sequence is 13 residues long. The CDR3 sequence is CAQRQVVRETQYF. As DNA, the CDR3 is TGTGCACAAAGACAGGTCGTCCGAGAGACCCAGTACTTC.

CDR3 bases: TGTGCCAGCACCCCAGACTTGGGGTCCCGCTACGAGCAGTACTTC. It is translated as CASTPDLGSRYEQYF. The chain couples TRBV6-5 to TRBJ2-7; the D is unclear. V was trimmed by 7 bases and J by 3 bases, leaving 19 bases between them. The CDR3 sequence is 15 residues long. The germline V gene has CDR1 MNHEY and CDR2 SVGAGI.